The present T cell receptor beta chain was sequenced within a study of vaccination and CD4 T cells after COVID-19. As for the study in general: Sampling that followed vaccination took place a median approximately 79 days after dose two, within a range of 14 to 241.

With the Oncomine TCR Beta short-read assay, DNA from cultured CD4+ T cells was sequenced. Researchers extracted genomic DNA from CD4+ T cells that had been cultured. MiXCR, applied by TCRdb to the PCR reads, yields one record per CDR3 protein. In the table there are about 8,900 distinct CDR3 sequences, 64% of which are singletons. Indicated treatment: roughly 10-day PBMC culture with coronavirus spike peptide pools or control peptides (ViraFEST assay). Antigen-specific T cell expansion with peptide pools preceded TCR sequencing in the ViraFEST approach. Two million PBMCs were grown per well alongside about 10 IU/ml IL-2 and approximately 9.8 ug/ml peptide pools. A remark on this clonotype: No antigen is known for it.

This CDR3 contains 14 residues. Germline V gene sequence: CDR1 DFQATT, CDR2 SNEGSKA (reference sequence). The V end lost 4 bases, the J end lost 2 bases, and 12 bases lay between the germline ends. The receptor was isolated from a human donor who had recovered from COVID-19. The source material was CD4+ T cells from blood, cultured in vitro. The chain couples TRBV20-1 to TRBJ2-1; D call uncertain. The DNA of the CDR3 is TGCAGTGCTATGGAGCTAGAACCCTACAATGAGCAGTTCTTC. Translating gives CSAMELEPYNEQFF.